This TCR beta chain derives from a study of tumor and adjacent non-tumor tissue in lung cancer. There are a few counts of this clonotype. A much larger clone is a single base away; this may be a read error. RNA was extracted from bulk tissue without any cell sorting. TCRbeta libraries were built with three rounds of nested PCR, modified from ARM-PCR. TCRdb analysed the multiplex PCR reads with MiXCR anew, one entry per CDR3 protein. The sample lists 120,000 to 150,000 distinct CDR3 sequences; approximately 72% were seen once. Per germline, CDR1 DFQATT and CDR2 SNEGSKA (reference sequence). This CDR3 region has 13 residues. V was cut by 3 bases and J by 1 base, with 6 bases left in between.

The genes are TRBV20-1 and TRBJ2-2; D not certain. Sequenced material: lung tumor tissue. This receptor was identified in a man between 60 and 75 years old with small cell lung cancer. The CDR3 loop is CSASEGNTGELFF. In DNA form, the CDR3 reads TGCAGTGCTAGTGAAGGGAACACCGGGGAGCTGTTTTTT.